The text below deals with one T cell receptor (beta chain). The same CDR3 also results from other DNA sequences found in this sample. Naive CD8 cells lacked CD45RO and underwent positive selection for CCR7, leaving out terminally differentiated effector memory CD45RA+ cells. The CDR3 runs to 13 residues. V shed 6 bases and J shed 1 base, with 8 bases lying between them. From germline, CDR1 is MNHEY and CDR2 SMNVEV (reference sequence). The data are from a study of shared clonotypes between healthy human individuals. When replicate PCRs were run on sorted subsets, they used about 200 ng DNA, approximately 27,000 T cell genomes. Method: immunoSEQ multiplex PCR; TCRdb's copy keeps in-frame clones and lacks some. Of roughly 1,800,000 clones listed, approximately 95% were seen once; the top ten hold more than 0.9%.

V is TRBV27 and J is TRBJ2-3; no clear D gene. The TCR originated in a young man in good health. Sequencing input: naive CD8+ T cells sorted from blood. CDR3 sequence: CASSLIRTDTQYF. CDR3 nucleotides: TGTGCCAGCAGCCTAATCCGCACAGATACGCAGTATTTT.